Shown below are 17 T cell receptor beta chains from a single sample sequenced in a study of glioma-infiltrating T cells after dendritic cell vaccination. Clones were read by immunoSEQ multiplex PCR, and TCRdb kept only the in-frame ones, dropping some. Here the sample spans about 65,000 clones, roughly nine tenths being singletons. Sample time point: after dendritic cell vaccination, including at tumor progression/relapse. This sample comprised blood, obtained after dendritic cell vaccination. The receptors derive from a human donor with glioblastoma.

The chain combines TRBV4-2 with TRBJ1-3, with D unclear. The V gene lost 0 bases and the J gene lost 2 bases, with 11 bases spanning the gap. The germline gives CDR1 LGHNA, CDR2 YNFKEQ. The CDR3 is made up of 16 amino acids. The CDR3 sequence is CASSQEFFGAGNTIYF. As DNA, the CDR3 is TGTGCCAGCAGCCAAGAATTTTTCGGGGCTGGAAACACCATATATTTT.

The chain combines TRBV14 with TRBJ1-1; a weak D match, TRBD1 (5 bases). Trimming took 4 bases from V and 3 from J, leaving 9 bases between them. Per the germline V gene, CDR1 is SGHDN and CDR2 is FVKESK. The CDR3 runs 13 residues. CDR3: CASSRGGYTEAFF. CDR3 nucleotide sequence: TGTGCCAGCAGCCGGGGGGGGTACACTGAAGCTTTCTTT.

The V gene is TRBV4-2, the J gene TRBJ1-2; 7 nucleotides align to TRBD1. V lost 3 bases and J lost 8; bases outside the gene matches: 9. In germline, CDR1 is LGHNA, CDR2 YNFKEQ. The CDR3 runs 14 residues. The CDR3 sequence: CASSHGTALWGYTF. The CDR3 bases are TGTGCCAGCAGCCATGGGACAGCACTATGGGGCTACACCTTC.

The chain combines TRBV11-2 with TRBJ1-3; D call uncertain. The CDR3 is made up of 15 amino acids. CDR1 SGHAT and CDR2 FQNNGV come from the germline V gene. V lost 1 base and J 2 bases, leaving 9 bases between the germline ends. CDR3 DNA sequence: TGTGCCAGCAGCTTAGGGGCACATCCTGGAAACACCATATATTTT. Its translation is CASSLGAHPGNTIYF.

The V and J genes are TRBV5-4 and TRBJ2-2; 11 bases agree with TRBD2. Germline V gives CDR1 SGHNT, CDR2 YYREEE (reference sequence). The V and J ends lost 4 bases and 7 bases, in that order; junction bases with no gene match: 6. The CDR3 is made up of 15 amino acids. CDR3 amino acids: CASSPLAGEVGELFF. CDR3 coding DNA: TGTGCCAGCAGCCCACTAGCGGGAGAGGTCGGGGAGCTGTTTTTT.

The chain is built from TRBV11-2 and TRBJ2-6; 11 nucleotides line up with TRBD2. The CDR3 is made up of 19 amino acids. V shed 4 bases, J shed 2 bases, and the junction held 10 bases outside the gene matches. The germline V gene encodes CDR1 SGHAT and CDR2 FQNNGV. The CDR3 DNA is TGTGCCAGCAGCTCCTACGTAGCGGGAGGGCTTACTGGGGCCAACGTCCTGACTTTC. This sequence encodes CASSSYVAGGLTGANVLTF.

Only a few counts were recorded for this clone. The chain combines TRBV4-3 with TRBJ2-1, with 11 bases fitting TRBD1. Germline CDR1 LGHNA, CDR2 YSLEER. There are 17 residues in the CDR3. V was pared by 0 bases and J by 3 bases, with 4 bases of the junction left unmatched. The CDR3 DNA reads TGCGCCAGCAGCCAAGATTTCGGGACAGGGGGCTACAATGAGCAGTTCTTC. Translated, it gives CASSQDFGTGGYNEQFF.

The chain uses TRBV19 and TRBJ1-5; no reliable D call. Per germline, CDR1 LNHDA and CDR2 SQIVND (reference sequence). This CDR3 has 17 residues. With 7 bases removed from V and 1 base from J, the gap between germline ends came to 20 bases. This CDR3 is CASTLNLRSRSNQPQHF. As DNA, the CDR3 is TGTGCCAGTACTCTCAACCTCCGAAGCCGGAGCAATCAGCCCCAGCATTTT.

The chain is built from TRBV7-3 and TRBJ2-3, with TRBD2 identical over 7 bases. V was clipped by 3 bases and J by 3 bases; unmatched bases: 6. The CDR3 is made up of 15 amino acids. Germline V lookup: CDR1 SGHTA, CDR2 FQGTGA. Here the CDR3 reads CASSLRGNTTDTQYF. CDR3 nucleotide sequence: TGTGCCAGCAGCTTGCGGGGGAACACTACAGATACGCAGTATTTT.

This chain joins TRBV19 and TRBJ1-5; no clear D gene. The V end lost 2 bases, the J end lost 5 bases, and 16 bases lay between the germline ends. This CDR3 is 16 amino acids long. Germline CDR1 reads LNHDA; CDR2 reads SQIVND (reference sequence). CDR3 nucleotides: TGTGCCAGTAGTATAATACGAGTGACACAGCATCAGCCCCAGCATTTT. Its protein is CASSIIRVTQHQPQHF.

The gene calls are TRBV7-9 and TRBJ1-5; possible D gene TRBD1, 5 bases. Germline V gene data show CDR1 as SEHNR and CDR2 as FQNEAQ (reference sequence). The V gene lost 4 bases and the J gene lost 5 bases, with 6 bases spanning the gap. CDR3 length equals 12 residues. The CDR3 is CASSSGDQPQHF. The CDR3 nucleotides read TGTGCCAGCAGCTCGGGGGATCAGCCCCAGCATTTT.

The V gene is TRBV19, the J gene TRBJ1-1, with a possible D match to TRBD1 (5 bases). Germline loops: CDR1 LNHDA, CDR2 SQIVND (reference sequence). Deletions cut 2 bases from V and 5 bases from J, with 15 bases between. The CDR3 loop spans 15 amino acids. CDR3 in amino acids: CASSIPGQGGTEAFF. CDR3 DNA sequence: TGTGCCAGTAGTATACCCGGCCAGGGTGGGACTGAAGCTTTCTTT.

This chain joins TRBV5-6 and TRBJ2-5, with 8 bases that match TRBD2. The ends lost 3 bases at V and 5 bases at J; junction bases unmatched: 12. CDR3 length: 16 amino acids. Germline values: CDR1 SGHDT, CDR2 YYEEEE. CDR3 coding DNA: TGTGCCAGCAGCTGGAGGGGAGCGGGAGCAAGTGAGACCCAGTACTTC. This translates into CASSWRGAGASETQYF. Filled out from reference TRBV5-6 and TRBJ2-5, the complete variable domain reads DAGVTQSPTHLIKTRGQQVTLRCSPKSGHDTVSWYQQALGQGPQFIFQYYEEEERQRGNFPDRFSGHQFPNYSSELNVNALLLGDSALYLCASSWRGAGASETQYFGPGTRLLVL.

The chain carries TRBV7-3 and TRBJ2-6; 9 bases map to TRBD2. Germline V gene data show CDR1 as SGHTA and CDR2 as FQGTGA. V gave up 0 bases and J gave up 0 bases; unmatched junction bases: 18. CDR3 length: 23 residues. In nucleotides, the CDR3 is TGTGCCAGCAGCTTAACGGCTAGCGGGGTGACGGATCCCTATTTCTCTGGGGCCAACGTCCTGACTTTC. Translation: CASSLTASGVTDPYFSGANVLTF.

This clone was seen only a few times. The J gene is TRBJ2-2, the V gene TRBV11-2, with no clear D. CDR3 length: 15 amino acids. Trimming removed 1 base at V and 4 bases at J, with 10 bases between. Germline lookup yields CDR1 SGHAT and CDR2 FQNNGV. The CDR3 reads CASSLVASVTGELFF. The CDR3 DNA reads as TGTGCCAGCAGCTTAGTGGCCTCCGTCACCGGGGAGCTGTTTTTT.

The rearrangement uses TRBV30 and TRBJ2-4, with 8 bases identical to TRBD2. The ends lost 2 bases at V and 1 base at J; junction bases unmatched: 4. Germline assignment: CDR1 GTSNPN and CDR2 SVGIG (reference sequence). The CDR3 length is 15 residues. CDR3 region: CAWSYSGTAKNIQYF. The DNA of the CDR3 is TGTGCCTGGAGTTATAGCGGGACTGCCAAAAACATTCAGTACTTC.

This clone was seen once. The chain couples TRBV30 to TRBJ1-1, with D possibly being TRBD1 (6 bases). There are 15 residues in the CDR3. The germline V gene has CDR1 GTSNPN and CDR2 SVGIG (reference sequence). The V end lost 2 bases, the J end lost 1 base, and 14 bases lay between the germline ends. CDR3 DNA sequence: TGTGCCTGGAGTCTCTGGGGGCAGGGGAACACTGAAGCTTTCTTT. It specifies CAWSLWGQGNTEAFF.